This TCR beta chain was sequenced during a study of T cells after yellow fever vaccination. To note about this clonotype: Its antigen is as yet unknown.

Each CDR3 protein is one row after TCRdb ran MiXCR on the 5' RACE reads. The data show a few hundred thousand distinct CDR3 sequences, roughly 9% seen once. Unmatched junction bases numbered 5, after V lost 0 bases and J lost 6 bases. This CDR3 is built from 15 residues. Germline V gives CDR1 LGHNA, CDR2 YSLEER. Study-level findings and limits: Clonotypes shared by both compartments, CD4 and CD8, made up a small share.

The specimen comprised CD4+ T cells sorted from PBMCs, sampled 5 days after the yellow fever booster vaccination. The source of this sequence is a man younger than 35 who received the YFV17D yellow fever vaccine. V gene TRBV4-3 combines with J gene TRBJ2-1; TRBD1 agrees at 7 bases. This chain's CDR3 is CASSQDYRGVNEQFF. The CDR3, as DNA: TGCGCCAGCAGCCAAGATTACAGGGGTGTCAATGAGCAGTTCTTC.